This T cell receptor (beta chain) was retrieved from a study of blood T cell repertoires in COVID-19. Study in general: The study drew acute and convalescent COVID-19 samples from the United States, Italy and Spain. PBMCs, B-cell-depleted T cells, or T cells were the source of the cDNA or gDNA that made up the material.

The V and J ends lost 9 bases and 5 bases respectively, with 15 bases between them. Germline lookup yields CDR1 MNHEY and CDR2 SVGAGI. There are 13 residues in the CDR3. Authors' data handling: Amplification of reference gene primers provided the estimated nucleated cell counts. The repertoire was sequenced with immunoSEQ multiplex PCR; TCRdb's copy has only in-frame clones and lacks some. V, J and clone size are those of that table, while D and trimming were read from the DNA. The sample lists about 91,000 clones; roughly 78% were seen once. This sequence was found in a man aged 45-65 years with active or convalescent COVID-19. Sequencing used peripheral blood. The chain is built from TRBV6-5 and TRBJ2-3; D is ambiguous. The CDR3 here is CARHLPRGDTQYF. The CDR3 nucleotides are TGTGCCAGACACCTTCCCCGTGGAGATACGCAGTATTTT.